This TCR beta chain was profiled in a study of CD8 T cells in ankylosing spondylitis. Whole-study results and caveats: Disease-linked clones reportedly showed significant enrichment in matched ankylosing spondylitis synovial fluid.

Molecular-barcoded quantitative 5'-RACE produced these TCR beta libraries. A single record per CDR3 protein comes from TCRdb applying MiXCR to the 5' RACE reads. The sample gives roughly 180,000 distinct CDR3 sequences, 9.8% of which show up once; approximately 16% is in the top ten. About this clonotype itself: Antigen specificity is unknown.

With 2 bases removed from V and 1 base from J, the gap between germline ends came to 8 bases. The germline V gene encodes CDR1 SGHVS and CDR2 FQNEAQ. The CDR3 has 14 residues. The sample comprised blood, either unsorted or a sorted T cell fraction (not recorded which). The V call is TRBV7-8, the J call TRBJ1-1; the D is unclear. The sequence came from a female donor with ankylosing spondylitis or in good health (not recorded which). The CDR3 nucleotides are TGTGCCAGCAGCTTAACTACAGCGAACACTGAAGCTTTCTTT. Amino acid sequence: CASSLTTANTEAFF.